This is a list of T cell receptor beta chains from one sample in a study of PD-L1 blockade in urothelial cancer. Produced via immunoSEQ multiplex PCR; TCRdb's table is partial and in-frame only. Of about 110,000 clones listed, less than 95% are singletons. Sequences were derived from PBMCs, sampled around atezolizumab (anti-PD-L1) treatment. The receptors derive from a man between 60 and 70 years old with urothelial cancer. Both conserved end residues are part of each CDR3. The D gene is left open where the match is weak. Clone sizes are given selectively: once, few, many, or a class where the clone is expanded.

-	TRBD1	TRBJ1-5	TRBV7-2	CASRVDRAQPQHF	TGTGCCAGCAGGGTGGACAGGGCTCAGCCCCAGCATTTT
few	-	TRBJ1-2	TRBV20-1	CSAEGVDGYTF	TGCAGTGCGGAAGGGGTTGATGGCTACACCTTC
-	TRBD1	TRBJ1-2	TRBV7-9	CASSLAGQNIYTYGYTF	TGTGCCAGCAGCTTAGCGGGACAGAACATTTATACTTATGGCTACACCTTC
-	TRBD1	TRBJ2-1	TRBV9	CASSVNPGGAEQFF	TGTGCCAGCAGCGTAAATCCAGGGGGTGCTGAGCAGTTCTTC
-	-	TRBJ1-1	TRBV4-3	CASSQTLGGANTEAFF	TGCGCCAGCAGCCAAACTCTAGGGGGGGCGAACACTGAAGCTTTCTTT
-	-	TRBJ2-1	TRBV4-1	CASSQSIHNEQFF	TGCGCCAGCAGCCAATCAATTCACAATGAGCAGTTCTTC
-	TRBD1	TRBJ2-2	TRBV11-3	CASSFGTDTGELFF	TGTGCCAGCAGCTTCGGGACAGACACCGGGGAGCTGTTTTTT
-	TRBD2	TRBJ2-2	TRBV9	CASSTRGGLVGELFF	TGTGCCAGCAGCACGCGGGGGGGACTTGTCGGGGAGCTGTTTTTT
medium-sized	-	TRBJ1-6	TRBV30	CAWRRQEALNSPLHF	TGTGCCTGGAGGAGACAGGAGGCTCTCAATTCACCCCTCCACTTT
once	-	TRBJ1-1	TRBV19	CASTLEASWNTEAFF	TGTGCCAGTACCCTTGAGGCCTCCTGGAACACTGAAGCTTTCTTT
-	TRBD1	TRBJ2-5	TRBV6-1	CASSRGQGKTQYF	TGTGCCAGCAGTAGGGGACAGGGAAAGACCCAGTACTTC
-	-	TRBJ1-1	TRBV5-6	CASSFNRVNTEAFF	TGTGCCAGCAGCTTTAACAGGGTCAACACTGAGGCTTTCTTT
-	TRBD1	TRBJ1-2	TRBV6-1	CASRTGVNPYGYTF	TGTGCCAGCAGGACAGGGGTTAACCCCTATGGCTACACCTTC
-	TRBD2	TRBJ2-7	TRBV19	CASTSESGSIDEQYF	TGTGCCAGTACCTCAGAAAGCGGGAGCATAGACGAGCAGTACTTC
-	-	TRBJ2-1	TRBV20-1	CSAGRAGEQFF	TGCAGTGCAGGCAGGGCTGGGGAGCAGTTCTTC
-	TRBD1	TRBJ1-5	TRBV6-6	CASSSTGDQPQHF	TGTGCCAGCAGTTCTACAGGGGACCAGCCCCAGCATTTT
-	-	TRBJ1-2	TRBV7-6	CASSLHGGEVYGYTF	TGTGCCAGCAGCTTACATGGAGGGGAAGTCTATGGCTACACCTTC
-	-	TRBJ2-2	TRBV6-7	CASSYRCPSSFTRTGELFF	TGTGCCAGCAGTTACCGATGCCCTAGCTCGTTTACTCGCACCGGGGAGCTGTTTTTT
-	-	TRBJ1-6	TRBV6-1	CASSIGQRLTLHF	TGTGCCAGCAGTATCGGACAGAGGCTCACCCTCCACTTT
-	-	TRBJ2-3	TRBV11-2	CASSLLVALNTQYF	TGTGCCAGCAGCTTACTGGTAGCCCTGAATACGCAGTATTTT
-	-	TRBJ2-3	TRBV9	CASSDRLLEGDVDTQYF	TGTGCCAGCAGCGACCGCCTACTAGAGGGGGACGTGGATACGCAGTATTTT
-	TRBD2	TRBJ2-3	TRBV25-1	CASSLGLAGPSTDTQYF	TGTGCCAGCAGCTTGGGACTAGCGGGTCCCTCCACAGATACGCAGTATTTT
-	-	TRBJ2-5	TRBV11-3	CASSLGGSEGETQYF	TGTGCCAGCAGCTTAGGTGGGTCCGAGGGAGAGACCCAGTACTTC
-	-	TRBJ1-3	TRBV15	CATSRARHQNTIYF	TGTGCCACCAGCAGAGCGCGACACCAAAACACCATATATTTT
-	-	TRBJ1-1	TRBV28	CASGRVRDYTEAFF	TGTGCCAGCGGTAGGGTCCGGGATTACACTGAAGCTTTCTTT
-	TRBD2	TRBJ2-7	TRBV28	CASSRPLRGVHYEQYF	TGTGCCAGCAGTCGACCCCTCCGGGGGGTCCATTACGAGCAGTACTTC
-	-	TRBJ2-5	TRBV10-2	CASSEERTQETQYF	TGCGCCAGCAGTGAAGAACGGACACAAGAGACCCAGTACTTC
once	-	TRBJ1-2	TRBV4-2	CASSQDNNYGYTF	TGTGCCAGCAGCCAAGACAATAACTATGGCTACACCTTC
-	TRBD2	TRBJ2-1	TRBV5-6	CASSRGLAGGPSYNEQFF	TGTGCCAGCAGCCGGGGACTAGCGGGGGGTCCCTCCTACAATGAGCAGTTCTTC
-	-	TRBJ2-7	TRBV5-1	CASSGRISYEQYF	TGCGCCAGCAGCGGGAGGATCTCCTACGAGCAGTACTTC
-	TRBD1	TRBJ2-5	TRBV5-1	CASSLFGYRGQETQYF	TGCGCCAGCAGCTTGTTTGGATACAGGGGCCAAGAGACCCAGTACTTC
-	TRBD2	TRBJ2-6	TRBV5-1	CASSPGGRVGANVLTF	TGCGCCAGCAGCCCTGGGGGGAGGGTCGGGGCCAACGTCCTGACTTTC
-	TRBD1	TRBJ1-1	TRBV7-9	CASSLGTGVGTEAFF	TGTGCCAGCAGCCTTGGGACAGGGGTCGGCACTGAAGCTTTCTTT
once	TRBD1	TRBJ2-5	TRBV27	CASRPGQGVQTQYF	TGTGCCAGCAGGCCGGGACAGGGAGTACAGACCCAGTACTTC
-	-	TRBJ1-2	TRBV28	CASSTRSGDYGYTF	TGTGCCAGCAGTACCCGTTCAGGGGACTATGGCTACACCTTC
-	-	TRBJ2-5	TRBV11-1	CASSFRGYQETQYF	TGTGCCAGCAGCTTTAGAGGGTACCAAGAGACCCAGTACTTC
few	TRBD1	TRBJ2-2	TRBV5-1	CASSLDRGPYSTGELFF	TGCGCCAGCAGCTTGGACAGGGGGCCCTATTCCACCGGGGAGCTGTTTTTT
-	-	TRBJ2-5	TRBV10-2	CASTPSWTYQETQYF	TGCGCCAGCACCCCATCTTGGACTTACCAAGAGACCCAGTACTTC
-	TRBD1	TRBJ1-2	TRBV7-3	CASSPRDRPNYGYTF	TGTGCCAGCAGCCCTCGGGACAGGCCTAACTATGGCTACACCTTC
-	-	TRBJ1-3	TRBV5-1	CASSYGERGNTIYF	TGCGCCAGCAGCTATGGGGAGCGGGGAAACACCATATATTTT
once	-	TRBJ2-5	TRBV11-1	CASSETETQYF	TGTGCCAGCAGTGAGACTGAGACCCAGTACTTC
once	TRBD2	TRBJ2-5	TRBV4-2	CASSQDPVRGGSQETQYF	TGTGCCAGCAGCCAAGATCCTGTACGCGGGGGTTCCCAAGAGACCCAGTACTTC
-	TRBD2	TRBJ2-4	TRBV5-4	CASSSIYAGLEKDIQYF	TGTGCCAGCAGCTCGATTTATGCGGGACTAGAGAAAGACATTCAGTACTTC
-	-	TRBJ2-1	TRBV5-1	CASSWGMAGALYNEQFF	TGCGCCAGCAGCTGGGGGATGGCGGGGGCACTTTACAATGAGCAGTTCTTC
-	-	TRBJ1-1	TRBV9	CASSVSKNTEAFF	TGTGCCAGCAGCGTATCCAAGAACACTGAAGCTTTCTTT
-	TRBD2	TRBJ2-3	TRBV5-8	CASSLEPSGSTDTQYF	TGTGCCAGCAGCTTGGAACCTAGCGGGAGCACAGATACGCAGTATTTT
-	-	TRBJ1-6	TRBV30	CAWSVQSYNSPLHF	TGTGCCTGGAGTGTACAGTCCTATAATTCACCCCTCCACTTT
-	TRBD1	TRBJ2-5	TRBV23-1	CASNLSGTDYEVVETQYF	TGCGCCAGCAACCTATCCGGGACAGACTATGAGGTTGTTGAGACCCAGTACTTC
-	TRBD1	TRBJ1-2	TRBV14	CASSPTQGTAYGYTF	TGTGCCAGCAGCCCTACACAGGGGACTGCCTATGGCTACACCTTC
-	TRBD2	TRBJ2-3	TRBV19	CASKRGANSDTQYF	TGTGCCAGCAAGCGGGGGGCCAACAGTGATACGCAGTATTTT
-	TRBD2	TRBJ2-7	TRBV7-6	CASSLGLAGGKFSYEQYF	TGTGCCAGCAGCTTGGGACTAGCGGGGGGGAAATTCTCCTACGAGCAGTACTTC
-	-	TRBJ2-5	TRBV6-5	CASSYSLTGEETQYF	TGTGCCAGCAGTTACTCGCTGACCGGAGAAGAGACCCAGTACTTC
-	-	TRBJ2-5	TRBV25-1	CASSDSRGAGETQYF	TGTGCCAGCAGTGATTCTAGGGGCGCCGGGGAGACCCAGTACTTC
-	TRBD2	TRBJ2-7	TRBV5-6	CASSYPSGKNYEQYF	TGTGCCAGCAGTTACCCTAGCGGAAAAAATTACGAGCAGTACTTC
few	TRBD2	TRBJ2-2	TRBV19	CASSPVRLAGGYGTGELFF	TGTGCCAGTAGTCCGGTGCGACTAGCGGGAGGTTATGGTACCGGGGAGCTGTTTTTT